The 30 T cell receptor beta chains below were found in one sample sequenced in a study of technical replicates of blood from a handful of donors. Measured with immunoSEQ multiplex PCR; TCRdb has only the in-frame clones, and not every one. In the table there are 78,000 or so clones, 91% of which are singletons. The sequencing sample was made of T cells isolated from PBMCs. The receptors stem from a human donor in good health. Some clones in this sample may be carry-over from other donors' samples.

The rearrangement joins TRBV5-4 to TRBJ1-1; no reliable D call. This CDR3 has 14 amino acids. Trimming cost V 5 bases and J 0 bases, with 11 bases left between them. Germline values: CDR1 SGHNT, CDR2 YYREEE (reference sequence). The CDR3 sequence is CASRDFGVNTEAFF. The CDR3 DNA reads as TGTGCCAGCAGAGACTTCGGGGTGAACACTGAAGCTTTCTTT.

The chain links TRBV7-8 to TRBJ1-6; possibly TRBD1 for D (6 bases). This CDR3 has 16 residues. Germline CDR1 and CDR2: SGHVS and FQNEAQ. The V end was cut by 5 bases, the J end by 1 base, with 12 bases between. The CDR3 nucleotides read TGTGCCAGCAGCAGATACAGGGATTCCTATAATTCACCCCTCCACTTT. Translating it yields CASSRYRDSYNSPLHF.

The chain links TRBV27 to TRBJ2-5; TRBD2 matches at 13 bases. The CDR3 totals 16 residues. CDR1 is MNHEY and CDR2 is SMNVEV in the germline V gene (reference sequence). After removal of 5 bases from V and 4 bases from J, the junction contained 7 bases not matched to a gene. In nucleotides, the CDR3 is TGTGCCAGCAGTCCAAGCGGACTAGCGGGAGTAGAGACCCAGTACTTC. Its translation is CASSPSGLAGVETQYF.

This clone was recorded only once. V usage is TRBV6-5 and J usage is TRBJ2-7; 7 nucleotides align to TRBD1. This CDR3 is 13 amino acids long. CDR1 MNHEY and CDR2 SVGAGI come from the germline V gene. Unmatched junction bases numbered 6, after V lost 5 bases and J lost 5 bases. CDR3: CASSVPTGNEQYF. The CDR3 DNA sequence: TGTGCCAGCAGTGTTCCGACAGGGAACGAGCAGTACTTC.

The J gene is TRBJ1-2, the V gene TRBV2; D is ambiguous. The germline gives CDR1 SNHLY, CDR2 FYNNEI. This CDR3 comprises 16 residues. Deletions cut 2 bases from V and 2 bases from J, with 15 bases between. The CDR3 DNA reads as TGTGCCAGCAGTGAACTAGTTGCGAACTTGAACTATGGCTACACCTTC. Protein sequence: CASSELVANLNYGYTF.

V usage is TRBV9 and J usage is TRBJ2-7; tentatively, D is TRBD2 (5 bases). The CDR3 sequence is 14 residues long. The V and J ends lost 5 bases and 2 bases respectively, with 14 bases between them. In germline, CDR1 is SGDLS, CDR2 YYNGEE. CDR3 protein: CASSKTTNPYEQYF. The CDR3 DNA reads as TGTGCCAGCAGTAAAACGACTAATCCCTACGAGCAGTACTTC.

The chain's CDR3 is CATRGEGSSYEQYF. The CDR3 DNA reads TGTGCCACCCGAGGGGAGGGAAGCTCCTACGAGCAGTACTTC. The rearrangement uses TRBV11-2 and TRBJ2-7; 7 nucleotides line up with TRBD2. Losses at the gene ends were 10 bases for V and 0 bases for J; bases not matched to a gene: 9. Germline assignment: CDR1 SGHAT and CDR2 FQNNGV. The CDR3 is 14 amino acids.

The chain carries TRBV28 and TRBJ2-3; 14 bases fit TRBD2. V was pared by 3 bases and J by 4 bases, with 6 bases of the junction left unmatched. The CDR3 has 17 residues. Per germline, CDR1 MDHEN and CDR2 SYDVKM. CDR3 coding DNA: TGTGCCAGCAGTTTCCACCCGGGACTAGCGGGAGCAGATACGCAGTATTTT. Amino acids: CASSFHPGLAGADTQYF.

This rearrangement joins TRBV7-9 to TRBJ2-7; D not resolved. V shed 5 bases and J shed 6 bases, with 8 bases lying between them. CDR3 size: 11 residues. The V gene's germline CDR1 is SEHNR and CDR2 FQNEAQ (reference sequence). The CDR3 region has the DNA TGTGCCAGCAGCCAGAAGTCCGAGCAGTACTTC. It encodes CASSQKSEQYF. The variable domain in full, with the rest retrieved from reference TRBV7-9 and TRBJ2-7, is DTGVSQNPRHKITKRGQNVTFRCDPISEHNRLYWYRQTLGQGPEFLTYFQNEAQLEKSRLLSDRFSAERPKGSFSTLEIQRTEQGDSAMYLCASSQKSEQYFGPGTRLTVT.

This clone was found a few times. The chain uses TRBV27 and TRBJ2-5, with 8 bases aligning to TRBD1. This CDR3 contains 15 residues. Germline loops: CDR1 MNHEY, CDR2 SMNVEV (reference sequence). The trim removed 2 bases at V and 5 bases at J, leaving 7 bases unmatched. CDR3 coding DNA: TGTGCCAGCAGTTTAAACTCGGACAGGGTGGAGACCCAGTACTTC. Protein: CASSLNSDRVETQYF.

The genes are TRBV7-9 and TRBJ2-1, with TRBD1 matching over 9 bases. CDR1 and CDR2 (germline): SEHNR, FQNEAQ (reference sequence). V gave up 2 bases and J gave up 7 bases; unmatched junction bases: 6. The CDR3 extends over 15 amino acids. The CDR3 reads CASSLWTGERNEQFF. The CDR3 DNA sequence: TGTGCCAGCAGCTTATGGACAGGGGAGAGGAATGAGCAGTTCTTC.

The gene calls are TRBV15 and TRBJ2-1, with a possible D match to TRBD2 (5 bases). Germline values: CDR1 LNHNV, CDR2 YYDKDF (reference sequence). This CDR3 has 14 residues. V lost 5 bases to trimming and J lost 0 bases, with 8 bases between them. This CDR3 is CATSERSSYNEQFF. The CDR3 DNA follows: TGTGCCACCAGCGAGCGGAGCTCCTACAATGAGCAGTTCTTC.

This clone was seen only a few times. The chain links TRBV7-2 to TRBJ1-1; no definite D call. The CDR3 contains 14 residues. Germline assignment: CDR1 SGHTA and CDR2 FQGNSA. V was trimmed by 4 bases and J by 4 bases, leaving 13 bases between them. The CDR3 is CASSWSRGRTEAFF. In DNA form, the CDR3 reads TGTGCCAGCAGCTGGAGCAGAGGGCGCACTGAAGCTTTCTTT. The whole variable domain, remainder taken from reference TRBV7-2 and TRBJ1-1, is GAGVSQSPSNKVTEKGKDVELRCDPISGHTALYWYRQSLGQGLEFLIYFQGNSAPDKSGLPSDRFSAERTGGSVSTLTIQRTQQEDSAVYLCASSWSRGRTEAFFGQGTRLTVV.

The V and J genes are TRBV2 and TRBJ1-2; 10 bases are shared with TRBD1. The CDR3 covers 17 residues. Germline V gene data show CDR1 as SNHLY and CDR2 as FYNNEI. The trim removed 5 bases at V and 7 bases at J, leaving 16 bases unmatched. Here the CDR3 DNA reads TGTGCCAGCAGTTTATTTAATACGGGACAGGGGATCTCTGGCTACACCTTC. Translation: CASSLFNTGQGISGYTF.

V gene TRBV5-1 combines with J gene TRBJ2-3, with TRBD2 matching over 16 bases. Germline V gives CDR1 SGHRS, CDR2 YFSETQ. The CDR3 is made up of 19 amino acids. V dropped 3 bases and J dropped 2; count of bases not matched to a gene: 9. The CDR3 loop reads CASSSGLAGGGKYTDTQYF. DNA of the CDR3: TGCGCCAGCAGCTCGGGACTAGCGGGGGGGGGAAAGTACACAGATACGCAGTATTTT.

The rearrangement uses TRBV27 and TRBJ2-2, with TRBD2 as a possible D gene (6 bases). There are 15 residues in the CDR3. In germline, CDR1 is MNHEY, CDR2 SMNVEV (reference sequence). V lost 5 bases and J lost 2, with 12 bases in between. The CDR3 DNA follows: TGTGCCAGCAGTCTTGGGACTCTTAACACCGGGGAGCTGTTTTTT. This encodes CASSLGTLNTGELFF.

The J gene is TRBJ2-1, the V gene TRBV19; unclear D gene. Looked up from germline, CDR1 is LNHDA and CDR2 is SQIVND (reference sequence). This CDR3 region has 15 residues. Trimming pared 0 bases from V and 8 bases from J, leaving 14 bases between. In DNA form, the CDR3 reads TGTGCCAGTAGTATAGATCGAACAAGATTTCATGAGCAGTTCTTC. Translation: CASSIDRTRFHEQFF.

The V and J genes are TRBV30 and TRBJ1-2; D is undetermined. Germline V CDR1 and CDR2: GTSNPN, SVGIG (reference sequence). V shed 0 bases and J shed 2 bases, with 4 bases lying between them. CDR3 size: 12 residues. CDR3 loop: CAWSVFNYGYTF. In nucleotides, the CDR3 is TGTGCCTGGAGTGTCTTCAACTATGGCTACACCTTC.

This chain uses TRBV4-2 with TRBJ1-6; tentative D call: TRBD1 (6 bases). V shed 5 bases and J shed 11 bases, with 16 bases lying between them. CDR3 length: 14 amino acids. Germline V gene lookup returns CDR1 LGHNA and CDR2 YNFKEQ. CDR3 sequence reads: CASSANPTGPPLHF. CDR3 nucleotide sequence: TGTGCCAGCAGCGCGAACCCGACAGGCCCACCCCTCCACTTT.

The chain carries TRBV19 and TRBJ2-7; 11 positions agree with TRBD2. V trimming: 5 bases; J trimming: 2 bases; junction bases outside the gene matches: 11. Germline lookup yields CDR1 LNHDA and CDR2 SQIVND (reference sequence). This CDR3 spans 17 amino acids. The CDR3 spells CASSRTSGLTGTYEQYF. The CDR3 DNA follows: TGTGCCAGTAGTCGGACTAGCGGGTTGACGGGAACCTACGAGCAGTACTTC.

CDR3 loop: CASSYQYNEQFF. In nucleotides, the CDR3 is TGTGCCAGCAGCTATCAGTACAATGAGCAGTTCTTC. J is TRBJ2-1 and V is TRBV5-4; D gene ambiguous. CDR1 and CDR2 from the germline V gene are SGHNT and YYREEE (reference sequence). With 3 bases removed from V and 4 bases from J, the gap between germline ends came to 5 bases. CDR3 length: 12 residues.

This sequence joins TRBV11-2 and TRBJ2-5; D not certain. The V end was cut by 5 bases, the J end by 0 bases, with 13 bases between. Germline V gene sequence: CDR1 SGHAT, CDR2 FQNNGV. The CDR3 loop spans 15 amino acids. This CDR3 is CASSRLTPDQETQYF. As DNA, the CDR3 is TGTGCCAGCAGCCGTCTGACTCCTGACCAAGAGACCCAGTACTTC.

The chain carries TRBV6-5 and TRBJ1-6; D might be TRBD1 (6 bases). The V end was cut by 5 bases, the J end by 5 bases, with 10 bases between. The CDR3 consists of 14 residues. Germline lookup yields CDR1 MNHEY and CDR2 SVGAGI. Here the CDR3 DNA reads TGTGCCAGCAGTCACGACAGGAATAATTCACCCCTCCACTTT. Translation gives CASSHDRNNSPLHF.

CDR3 in amino acids: CASSQGYNQPQHF. The CDR3 region has the DNA TGCGCCAGCAGCCAAGGTTATAATCAGCCCCAGCATTTT. V is TRBV4-1 and J is TRBJ1-5; D is uncertain. Germline values: CDR1 MGHRA, CDR2 YSYEKL. This CDR3 region has 13 residues. V lost 1 base and J lost 4, with 5 bases in between.

This chain connects TRBV14 to TRBJ1-4, with D unresolved. The V and J ends lost 4 bases and 6 bases respectively, with 12 bases between them. Germline values: CDR1 SGHDN, CDR2 FVKESK. CDR3 size: 14 residues. DNA for the CDR3: TGTGCCAGCAGCCTCCGGTTGGAGGATGAAAAACTGTTTTTT. As protein: CASSLRLEDEKLFF.

The gene calls are TRBV25-1 and TRBJ2-7; D gene unclear. Trimming took off 1 base at V and 2 bases at J, with 15 bases between the two ends. CDR1 is MGHDK and CDR2 is SYGVNS in the germline V gene. The CDR3 is 16 amino acids. The CDR3 spells CASSESGPVHPYEQYF. For the CDR3, the DNA is TGTGCCAGCAGTGAATCAGGTCCCGTACACCCCTACGAGCAGTACTTC.

The V gene is TRBV27, the J gene TRBJ2-2; tentative D call: TRBD1 (6 bases). Germline-derived CDR1 and CDR2 are MNHEY and SMNVEV (reference sequence). The V gene lost 6 bases and the J gene lost 6 bases, with 14 bases spanning the gap. The length of the CDR3 is 14 residues. For the CDR3, the DNA is TGTGCCAGCAGCCCCAACAGGGCTCCCGGGGAGCTGTTTTTT. Amino acid sequence: CASSPNRAPGELFF.

In this sample, this clone turned up once. The chain employs TRBV15 and TRBJ2-5; the match to TRBD2 covers 12 bases. Germline loops: CDR1 LNHNV, CDR2 YYDKDF (reference sequence). The CDR3 loop spans 18 amino acids. With V trimmed by 4 bases and J by 1 base, 10 bases remained unmatched. Here the CDR3 reads CATSTTGLAGGIQETQYF. The CDR3 bases are TGTGCCACCAGCACAACGGGACTAGCGGGTGGGATCCAAGAGACCCAGTACTTC.

The V call is TRBV29-1, the J call TRBJ1-2, with 7 bases aligning to TRBD1. The CDR3 covers 11 residues. V lost 6 bases, J lost 7 bases, and 5 bases stayed unmatched. Germline V gives CDR1 SQVTM, CDR2 ANQGSEA. The CDR3 DNA reads as TGCAGCGTCGAGGGACAGCGTGGCTACACCTTC. Its protein product is CSVEGQRGYTF. The full variable domain, in which reference TRBV29-1 and TRBJ1-2 provide the parts outside the CDR3, is SAVISQKPSRDICQRGTSLTIQCQVDSQVTMMFWYRQQPGQSLTLIATANQGSEATYESGFVIDKFPISRPNLTFSTLTVSNMSPEDSSIYLCSVEGQRGYTFGSGTRLTVV.

The rearrangement uses TRBV7-9 and TRBJ2-5, with 7 bases that match TRBD2. Trimming took 7 bases from V and 5 from J; bases not matched to a gene: 4. CDR3 size: 12 residues. Germline CDR1 and CDR2: SEHNR and FQNEAQ (reference sequence). The chain's CDR3 is CASTYGGETQYF. CDR3 bases: TGTGCCAGCACCTACGGGGGGGAGACCCAGTACTTC.